Shown below are 14 T cell receptor beta chains from a single sample sequenced in a study of immune heterogeneity within non-small cell lung tumors. As template, the study used bulk tumor genomic DNA at 600 ng per sample. Far-apart biopsies, several per primary tumor, were taken during surgery. The cohort was untreated, with newly diagnosed non-small cell lung cancer undergoing curative surgery. Amplification of the TCR beta CDR3 was achieved through multiplex PCR with 32 V and 13 J primers. TCRdb reanalysed the multiplex PCR reads using MiXCR and keeps one entry per CDR3 protein. This table holds about 6,100 distinct CDR3 sequences, about 20% found once. Sequencing was carried out using lung tumor tissue. The receptors were sampled from a female donor with non-small cell lung cancer.

This clonotype was observed a handful of times. The chain has TRBV27 and TRBJ1-1; D unresolved. V was shortened by 10 bases and J by 3 bases, with 15 bases between the two germline ends. Germline-derived CDR1 and CDR2 are MNHEY and SMNVEV (reference sequence). This CDR3 comprises 13 residues. The CDR3 loop is CATRKRRDTEAFF. CDR3 DNA: TGTGCCACCAGGAAGCGGAGGGACACTGAAGCTTTCTTT.

Only one count was recorded for this clonotype. The chain couples TRBV5-4 to TRBJ2-7; D possibly uses TRBD1 or TRBD2 (5 bases each). Germline CDR1 reads SGHNT; CDR2 reads YYREEE (reference sequence). V shed 4 bases and J shed 4 bases, with 12 bases lying between them. The CDR3 has 13 amino acids. CDR3 nucleotide sequence: TGTGCCAGCAGCCTGGGACCTGAGTACGAGCAGTACTTC. Amino acid sequence: CASSLGPEYEQYF.

By proportion, this clonotype is medium-sized. The chain joins TRBV27 to TRBJ1-2; possibly TRBD1 for D (6 bases). Germline V gene lookup returns CDR1 MNHEY and CDR2 SMNVEV (reference sequence). V lost 3 bases to trimming and J lost 6 bases, with 8 bases between them. The CDR3 is 12 amino acids. The CDR3 region is CASSLGGDGYTF. The CDR3 DNA reads as TGTGCCAGCAGTTTGGGGGGCGATGGCTACACCTTC.

Only a few counts were recorded for this clonotype. This chain connects TRBV6-1 to TRBJ1-5; no definite D call. Trimming cost V 2 bases and J 10 bases, with 9 bases left between them. The CDR3 is 12 amino acids. Germline V gives CDR1 MNHNS, CDR2 SASEGT. For the CDR3, the DNA is TGTGCCAGCAGTGAATTAAGTCATCCCCAGCATTTT. It translates to CASSELSHPQHF.

As regards this clonotype: Sequence at one end of the junction differs from germline and may be a read error. The rearrangement uses TRBV5-1 and TRBJ1-4, with D possibly being TRBD1 (6 bases). The CDR3 is 14 amino acids. Germline-derived CDR1 and CDR2 are SGHRS and YFSETQ. CDR3 coding DNA: TGCGCCAGCAGCAGGAAGGGGGAGGGCGAAAAACAGTTGTTT. Translation: CASSRKGEGEKQLF.

A note on this clonotype: This may be a read error, as it is one base from a much larger clone. The V and J genes are TRBV27 and TRBJ1-1; TRBD1 is a possible D gene (6 bases). The V gene's germline CDR1 is MNHEY and CDR2 SMNVEV (reference sequence). This CDR3 is 13 amino acids long. As DNA, the CDR3 is TGTGGCAGCAAGGGGGTTTGGAACACTGAAGCTTTCTTT. Its protein is CGSKGVWNTEAFF.

The rearrangement links TRBV7-2 to TRBJ2-7; D is perhaps TRBD1 or TRBD2 (6 bases each). The V end lost 2 bases, the J end lost 2 bases, and 16 bases lay between the germline ends. The germline V gene has CDR1 SGHTA and CDR2 FQGNSA. The CDR3 is 16 residues long. The chain's CDR3 is CASSLSGGLRTYEQYF. DNA for the CDR3: TGTGCCAGCAGCTTATCTGGGGGGCTACGTACCTACGAGCAGTACTTC.

Sample share makes this clonotype medium-sized. The V call is TRBV7-2, the J call TRBJ1-6, with D possibly being TRBD1 (6 bases). Between the trimmed V and J ends, which lost 1 base and 7 bases, there was a span of 11 bases. The CDR3 has 15 residues. Germline assignment: CDR1 SGHTA and CDR2 FQGNSA. CDR3 residues: CASSLVRQGNSPLHF. DNA of the CDR3: TGTGCCAGCAGCTTAGTCCGGCAGGGGAATTCACCCCTCCACTTT.

By its share, this clonotype is medium-sized. The J gene is TRBJ2-2, the V gene TRBV7-2; 13 bases are shared with TRBD2. V lost 4 bases to trimming and J lost 16 bases; unmatched junction nucleotides: 6. The CDR3 length is 13 residues. From germline, CDR1 is SGHTA and CDR2 FQGNSA. The CDR3 region is CASSSRTSGSRFF. DNA for the CDR3: TGTGCCAGCAGCTCCAGGACTAGCGGGAGCCGGTTTTTT.

This clonotype was observed a few times. V and J are TRBV6-1 and TRBJ2-1, with TRBD2 matching 12 bases. V trimming: 5 bases; J trimming: 7 bases; junction bases outside the gene matches: 12. This CDR3 has 17 residues. Germline V gives CDR1 MNHNS, CDR2 SASEGT. The CDR3, as DNA: TGTGCCAGCAGTCCCTCTAGCGGGAGGGCGTTGTTGAATGAGCAGTTCTTC. Its translation is CASSPSSGRALLNEQFF.

The chain uses TRBV29-1 and TRBJ2-4; possible D gene TRBD1, 6 bases. Looked up from germline, CDR1 is SQVTM and CDR2 is ANQGSEA. Deletions cut 3 bases from V and 6 bases from J, with 12 bases between. CDR3 length: 13 residues. This CDR3 reads CSVDGTSGNIQYF. The CDR3 bases are TGCAGCGTTGACGGGACATCAGGAAACATTCAGTACTTC. Looking up the rest from reference TRBV29-1 and TRBJ2-4 gives the full variable domain: SAVISQKPSRDICQRGTSLTIQCQVDSQVTMMFWYRQQPGQSLTLIATANQGSEATYESGFVIDKFPISRPNLTFSTLTVSNMSPEDSSIYLCSVDGTSGNIQYFGAGTRLSVL.

Turning to this clonotype: A much bigger clone sits one base away, suggesting this may be a read error. V is TRBV9 and J is TRBJ1-6; tentatively, D is TRBD1 (5 bases). Germline CDR1 SGDLS, CDR2 YYNGEE. This CDR3 has 18 amino acids. V was clipped by 0 bases and J by 3 bases, with 16 bases between them. The CDR3 DNA is TGTGCCAGCAGCGTAGATAGAGGGGAGAGCTTCTATAATTCACCCCTCCACTTT. This sequence encodes CASSVDRGESFYNSPLHF.

The rearrangement uses TRBV4-1 and TRBJ1-1; possible D gene TRBD1, 6 bases. Between the trimmed V and J ends, which lost 5 bases and 1 base, there was a span of 17 bases. The CDR3 is made up of 16 amino acids. CDR1 is MGHRA, CDR2 YSYEKL, per germline. CDR3 bases: TGCGCCAGCAGCGAAGGGGACACCATATGGAACACTGAAGCTTTCTTT. This translates into CASSEGDTIWNTEAFF.

About this clonotype: This may arise from a read error, as a much more abundant clone is one base away. The chain uses TRBV28 and TRBJ1-2; D ambiguous. CDR1 and CDR2 (germline): MDHEN, SYDVKM. The CDR3 has 13 amino acids. Trimming pared 7 bases from V and 4 bases from J, leaving 13 bases between. The CDR3 loop is CASNRRASYGYTF. CDR3 in DNA: TGTGCCAGCAATCGAAGGGCGAGCTATGGCTACACCTTC.